This TCR beta chain was recorded in a study of T cells in women clearing cervical HPV infection. Concerning this clone: The CDR3 is cut off 3 residues early in the read; its end comes from the germline J gene.

This CDR3 spans 15 amino acids. Germline CDR1 LNHDA, CDR2 SQIVND (reference sequence). Libraries were prepared by immunoSEQ multiplex PCR; TCRdb keeps only in-frame clonotypes and omits some of them. Its table records about 19,000 clones. The genes are TRBV19 and TRBJ2-2; TRBD1 agrees at 11 bases. This receptor was taken from a woman aged 18 to 75 with a cervical HPV16 infection that either progressed to CIN3+ or cleared (not recorded which). Sequenced material: blood buffy coat. CDR3 sequence reads: CASSSRDRGAEKLFF. The DNA read from the CDR3 is TGTGCCAGTAGTTCCCGGGACAGGGGGGCTGAAAAG.